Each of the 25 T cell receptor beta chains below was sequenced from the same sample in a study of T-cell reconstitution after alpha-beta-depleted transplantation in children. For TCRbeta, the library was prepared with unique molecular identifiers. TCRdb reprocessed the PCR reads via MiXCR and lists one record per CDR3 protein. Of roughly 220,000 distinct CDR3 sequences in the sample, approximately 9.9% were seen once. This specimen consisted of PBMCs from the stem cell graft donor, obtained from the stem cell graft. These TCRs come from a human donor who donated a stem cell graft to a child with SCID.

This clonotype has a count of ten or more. CDR3: CASSLRSGDSFNTEAFF. As DNA, the CDR3 is TGCGCCAGCAGCTTGCGGAGCGGCGACAGCTTTAACACTGAAGCTTTCTTT. The genes are TRBV5-1 and TRBJ1-1, with a possible D match to TRBD1 (5 bases). This CDR3 region has 17 residues. Germline CDR1 is SGHRS and CDR2 is YFSETQ. V was pared by 1 base and J by 2 bases, with 18 bases between. The variable domain in full, completed from reference TRBV5-1 and TRBJ1-1, reads KAGVTQTPRYLIKTRGQQVTLSCSPISGHRSVSWYQQTPGQGLQFLFEYFSETQRNKGNFPGRFSGRQFSNSRSEMNVSTLELGDSALYLCASSLRSGDSFNTEAFFGQGTRLTVV.

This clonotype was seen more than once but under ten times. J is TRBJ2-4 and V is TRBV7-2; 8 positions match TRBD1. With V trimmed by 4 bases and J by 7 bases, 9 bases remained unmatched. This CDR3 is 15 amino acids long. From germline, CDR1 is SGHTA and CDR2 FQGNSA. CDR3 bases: TGTGCCAGCAGCTCGACAGGGGAGGCGCGGAACATTCAGTACTTC. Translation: CASSSTGEARNIQYF.

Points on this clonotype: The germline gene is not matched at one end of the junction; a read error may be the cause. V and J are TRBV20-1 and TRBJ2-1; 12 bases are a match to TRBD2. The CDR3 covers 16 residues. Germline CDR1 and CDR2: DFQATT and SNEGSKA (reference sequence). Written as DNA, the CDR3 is TGCTGTGCCAGAGGACCAGGACTAGCGGGGTTATATGAGCAGTTCTTC. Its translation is CCARGPGLAGLYEQFF.

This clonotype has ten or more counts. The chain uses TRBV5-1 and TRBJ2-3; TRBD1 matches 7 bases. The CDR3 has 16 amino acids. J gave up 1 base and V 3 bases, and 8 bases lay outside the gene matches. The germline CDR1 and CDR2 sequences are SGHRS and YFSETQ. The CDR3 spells CASSYDPGTGTDTQYF. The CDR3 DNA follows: TGCGCCAGCAGCTACGATCCCGGGACAGGCACAGATACGCAGTATTTT. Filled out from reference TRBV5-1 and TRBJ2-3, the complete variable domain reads KAGVTQTPRYLIKTRGQQVTLSCSPISGHRSVSWYQQTPGQGLQFLFEYFSETQRNKGNFPGRFSGRQFSNSRSEMNVSTLELGDSALYLCASSYDPGTGTDTQYFGPGTRLTVL.

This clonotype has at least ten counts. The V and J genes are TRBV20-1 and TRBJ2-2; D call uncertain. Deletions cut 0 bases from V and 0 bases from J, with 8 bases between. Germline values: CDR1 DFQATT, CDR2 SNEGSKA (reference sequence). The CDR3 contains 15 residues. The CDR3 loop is CSARDRTPNTGELFF. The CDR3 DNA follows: TGCAGTGCTAGAGATAGGACCCCGAACACCGGGGAGCTGTTTTTT.

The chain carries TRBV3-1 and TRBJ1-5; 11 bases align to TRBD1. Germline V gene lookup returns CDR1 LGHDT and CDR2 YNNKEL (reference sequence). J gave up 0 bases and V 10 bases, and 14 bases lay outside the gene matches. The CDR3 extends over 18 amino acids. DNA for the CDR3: TGTGCCATCTGTCGACGTTGGACAGGGGGCTTTAGCAATCAGCCCCAGCATTTT. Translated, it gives CAICRRWTGGFSNQPQHF.

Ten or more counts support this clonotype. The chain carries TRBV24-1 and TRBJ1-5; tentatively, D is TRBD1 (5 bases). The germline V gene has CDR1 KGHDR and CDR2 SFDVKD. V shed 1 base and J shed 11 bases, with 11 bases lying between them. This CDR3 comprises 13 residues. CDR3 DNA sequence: TGTGCCACCAGTGATTTTAGAAAGGGGACCCAGCATTTT. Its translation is CATSDFRKGTQHF.

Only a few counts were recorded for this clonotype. CDR3 DNA sequence: TGTGCCAGCAGTTTCCTAGGACAGGGACTTAAAGAGACCCAGTACTTC. Its protein is CASSFLGQGLKETQYF. V is TRBV27 and J is TRBJ2-5, with 8 bases lining up with TRBD1. CDR3 length equals 16 residues. V shed 3 bases and J 3 bases; nucleotides not matched to a gene: 9. The V gene's germline CDR1 is MNHEY and CDR2 SMNVEV (reference sequence).

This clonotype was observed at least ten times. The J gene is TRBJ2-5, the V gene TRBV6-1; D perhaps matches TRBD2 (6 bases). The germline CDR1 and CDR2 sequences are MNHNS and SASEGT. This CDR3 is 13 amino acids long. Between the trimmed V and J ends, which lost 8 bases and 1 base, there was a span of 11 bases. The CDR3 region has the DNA TGTGCCAGCGGGCGGGGAATCCAAGAGACCCAGTACTTC. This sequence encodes CASGRGIQETQYF.

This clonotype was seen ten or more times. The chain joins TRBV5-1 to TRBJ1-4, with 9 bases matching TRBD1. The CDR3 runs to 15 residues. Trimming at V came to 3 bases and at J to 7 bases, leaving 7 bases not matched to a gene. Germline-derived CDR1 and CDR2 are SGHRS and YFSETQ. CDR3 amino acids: CASSSSGQGSEKLFF. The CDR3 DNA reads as TGCGCCAGCAGCTCGTCGGGACAGGGCAGTGAAAAACTGTTTTTT.

CDR3 nucleotides: TGTGCCACCAGCTTGGGCCACATGAACTCTGGAAACACCATATATTTT. It codes for CATSLGHMNSGNTIYF. This chain joins TRBV15 and TRBJ1-3, with D hard to call. The CDR3 is 16 amino acids. Germline CDR1 is LNHNV and CDR2 is YYDKDF (reference sequence). V shed 5 bases and J shed 0 bases, with 14 bases lying between them.

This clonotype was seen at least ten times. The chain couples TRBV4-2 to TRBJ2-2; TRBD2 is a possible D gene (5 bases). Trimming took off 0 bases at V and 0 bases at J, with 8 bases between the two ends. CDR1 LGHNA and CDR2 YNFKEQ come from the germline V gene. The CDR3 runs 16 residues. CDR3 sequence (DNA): TGTGCCAGCAGCCAAGAGAGGGCCTCGAACACCGGGGAGCTGTTTTTT. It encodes CASSQERASNTGELFF.

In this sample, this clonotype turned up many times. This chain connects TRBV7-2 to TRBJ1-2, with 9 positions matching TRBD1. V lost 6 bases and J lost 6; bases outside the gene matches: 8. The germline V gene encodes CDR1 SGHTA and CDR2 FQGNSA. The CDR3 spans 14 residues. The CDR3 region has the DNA TGTGCCAGCAGTGCGGGACAGGGCCTTAATGGCTACACCTTC. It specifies CASSAGQGLNGYTF.

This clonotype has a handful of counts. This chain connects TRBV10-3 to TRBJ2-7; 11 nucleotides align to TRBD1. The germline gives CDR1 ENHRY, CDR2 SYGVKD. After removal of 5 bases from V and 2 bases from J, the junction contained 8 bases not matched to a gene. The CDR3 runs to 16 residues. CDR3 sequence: CAISPPRDRGAYEQYF. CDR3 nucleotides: TGTGCCATCAGTCCCCCTCGGGACAGGGGGGCCTACGAGCAGTACTTC.

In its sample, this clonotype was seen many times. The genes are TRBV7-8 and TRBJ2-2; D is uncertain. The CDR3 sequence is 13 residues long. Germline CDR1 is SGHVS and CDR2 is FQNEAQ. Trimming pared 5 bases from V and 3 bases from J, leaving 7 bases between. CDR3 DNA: TGTGCCAGCAGCCCGTCGTACACCGGGGAGCTGTTTTTT. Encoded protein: CASSPSYTGELFF. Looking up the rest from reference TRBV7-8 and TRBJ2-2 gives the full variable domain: GAGVSQSPRYKVAKRGQDVALRCDPISGHVSLFWYQQALGQGPEFLTYFQNEAQLDKSGLPSDRFFAERPEGSVSTLKIQRTQQEDSAVYLCASSPSYTGELFFGEGSRLTVL.

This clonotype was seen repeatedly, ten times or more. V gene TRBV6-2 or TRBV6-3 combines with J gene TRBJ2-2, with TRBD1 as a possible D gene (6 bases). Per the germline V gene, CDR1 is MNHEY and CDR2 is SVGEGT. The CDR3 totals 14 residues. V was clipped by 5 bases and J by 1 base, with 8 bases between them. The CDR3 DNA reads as TGTGCCAGCAGTCCCAGGGGGAACACCGGGGAGCTGTTTTTT. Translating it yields CASSPRGNTGELFF.

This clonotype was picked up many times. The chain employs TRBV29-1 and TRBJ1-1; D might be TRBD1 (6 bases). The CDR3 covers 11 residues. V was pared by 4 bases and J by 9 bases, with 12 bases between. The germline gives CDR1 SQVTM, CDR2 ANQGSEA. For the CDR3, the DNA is TGCAGCGTTGGTAGGGGGTCGAAAGCTTTCTTT. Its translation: CSVGRGSKAFF. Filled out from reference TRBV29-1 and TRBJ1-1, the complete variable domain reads SAVISQKPSRDICQRGTSLTIQCQVDSQVTMMFWYRQQPGQSLTLIATANQGSEATYESGFVIDKFPISRPNLTFSTLTVSNMSPEDSSIYLCSVGRGSKAFFGQGTRLTVV.

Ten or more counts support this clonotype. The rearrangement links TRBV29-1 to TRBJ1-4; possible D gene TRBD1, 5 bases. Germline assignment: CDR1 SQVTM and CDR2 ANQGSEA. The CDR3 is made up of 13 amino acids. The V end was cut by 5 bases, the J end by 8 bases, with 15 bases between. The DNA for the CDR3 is TGCAGCGTTTGTCGGGACGAAGGGGAAAAACTGTTTTTT. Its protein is CSVCRDEGEKLFF.

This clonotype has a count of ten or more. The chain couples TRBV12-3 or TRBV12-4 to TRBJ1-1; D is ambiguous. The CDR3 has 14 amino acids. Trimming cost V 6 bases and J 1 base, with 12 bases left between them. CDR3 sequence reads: CASSPGGSNTEAFF. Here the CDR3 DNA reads TGTGCCAGCAGCCCGGGTGGATCGAACACTGAAGCTTTCTTT.

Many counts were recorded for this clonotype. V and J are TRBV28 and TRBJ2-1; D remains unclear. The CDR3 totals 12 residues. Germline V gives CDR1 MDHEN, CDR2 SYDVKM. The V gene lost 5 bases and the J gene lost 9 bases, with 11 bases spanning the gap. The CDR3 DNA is TGTGCCAGCAGTCCGCAAACACCTGAGCAGTTCTTC. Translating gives CASSPQTPEQFF. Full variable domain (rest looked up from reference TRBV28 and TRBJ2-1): DVKVTQSSRYLVKRTGEKVFLECVQDMDHENMFWYRQDPGLGLRLIYFSYDVKMKEKGDIPEGYSVSREKKERFSLILESASTNQTSMYLCASSPQTPEQFFGPGTRLTVL.

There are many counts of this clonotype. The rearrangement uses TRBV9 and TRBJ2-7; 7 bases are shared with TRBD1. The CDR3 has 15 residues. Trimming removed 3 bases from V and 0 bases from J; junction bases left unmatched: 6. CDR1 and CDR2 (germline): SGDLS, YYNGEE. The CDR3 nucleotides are TGTGCCAGCAGCGCACAGGGGATATCCTCCTACGAGCAGTACTTC. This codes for CASSAQGISSYEQYF.

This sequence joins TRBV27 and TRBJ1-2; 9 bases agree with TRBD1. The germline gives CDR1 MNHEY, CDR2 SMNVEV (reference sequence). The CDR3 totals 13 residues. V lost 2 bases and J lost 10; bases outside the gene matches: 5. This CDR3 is CASSLGTGMDYTF. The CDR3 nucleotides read TGTGCCAGCAGTTTAGGGACAGGGATGGACTACACCTTC.

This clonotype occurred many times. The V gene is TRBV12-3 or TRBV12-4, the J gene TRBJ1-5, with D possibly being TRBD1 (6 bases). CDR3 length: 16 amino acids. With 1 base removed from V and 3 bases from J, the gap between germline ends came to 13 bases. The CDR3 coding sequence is TGTGCCAGCAGTTTAGGGGGGGCGGGGTACAATCAGCCCCAGCATTTT. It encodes CASSLGGAGYNQPQHF.

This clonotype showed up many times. CDR3 sequence reads: CSAPVNTEAFF. The CDR3 DNA is TGCAGTGCTCCCGTGAACACTGAAGCTTTCTTT. The rearrangement joins TRBV20-1 to TRBJ1-1; no reliable D call. The CDR3 sequence is 11 residues long. CDR1 and CDR2 (germline): DFQATT, SNEGSKA (reference sequence). The V and J ends lost 5 bases and 0 bases respectively, with 4 bases between them.

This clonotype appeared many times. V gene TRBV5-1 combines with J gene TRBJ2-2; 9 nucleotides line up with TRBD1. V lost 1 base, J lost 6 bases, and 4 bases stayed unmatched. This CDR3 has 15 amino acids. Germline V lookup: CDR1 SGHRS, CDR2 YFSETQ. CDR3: CASSLFNRGPGELFF. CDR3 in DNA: TGCGCCAGCAGCTTGTTCAACAGGGGGCCCGGGGAGCTGTTTTTT.